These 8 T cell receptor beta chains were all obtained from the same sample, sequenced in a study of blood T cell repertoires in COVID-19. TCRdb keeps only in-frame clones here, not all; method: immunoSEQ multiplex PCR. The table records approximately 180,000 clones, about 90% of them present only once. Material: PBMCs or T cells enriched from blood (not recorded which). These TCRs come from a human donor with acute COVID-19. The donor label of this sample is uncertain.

The CDR3 coding sequence is TGTGCCAGCAGCGGCGGACTAGCGGGGCGCTCCTACAATGAGCAGTTCTTC. Amino acid sequence: CASSGGLAGRSYNEQFF. The rearrangement uses TRBV7-6 and TRBJ2-1, with 12 bases aligning to TRBD2. J lost 0 bases, V lost 5 bases, and 5 bases had no gene match. Per the germline V gene, CDR1 is SGHVS and CDR2 is FNYEAQ. The CDR3 is made up of 17 amino acids.

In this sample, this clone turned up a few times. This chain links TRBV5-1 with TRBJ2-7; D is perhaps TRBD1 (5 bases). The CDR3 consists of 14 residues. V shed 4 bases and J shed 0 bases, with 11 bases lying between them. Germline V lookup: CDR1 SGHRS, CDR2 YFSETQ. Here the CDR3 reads CASSDSIYSYEQYF. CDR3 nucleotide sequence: TGCGCCAGCAGCGACAGTATTTACTCCTACGAGCAGTACTTC.

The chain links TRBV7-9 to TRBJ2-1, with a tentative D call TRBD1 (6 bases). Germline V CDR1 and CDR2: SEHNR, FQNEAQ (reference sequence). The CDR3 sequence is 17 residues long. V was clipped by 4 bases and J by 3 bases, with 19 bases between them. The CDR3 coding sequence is TGTGCCAGCAGCTCCCCAAGGGGGACACCCCGCTACAATGAGCAGTTCTTC. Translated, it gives CASSSPRGTPRYNEQFF.

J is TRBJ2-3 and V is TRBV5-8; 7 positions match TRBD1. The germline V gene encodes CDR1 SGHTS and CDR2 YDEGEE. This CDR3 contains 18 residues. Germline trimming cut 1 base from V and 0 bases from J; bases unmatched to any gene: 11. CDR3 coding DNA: TGTGCCAGCAGCTTGTTAGTAGGGGGCTTCTCAAGCACAGATACGCAGTATTTT. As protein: CASSLLVGGFSSTDTQYF.

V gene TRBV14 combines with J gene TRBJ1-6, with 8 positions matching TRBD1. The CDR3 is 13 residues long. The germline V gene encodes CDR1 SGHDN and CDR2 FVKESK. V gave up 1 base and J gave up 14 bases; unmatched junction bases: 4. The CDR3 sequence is CASSQGTGTTLHF. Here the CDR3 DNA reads TGTGCCAGCAGCCAAGGGACAGGGACAACCCTCCACTTT. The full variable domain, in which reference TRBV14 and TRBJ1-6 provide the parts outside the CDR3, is EAGVTQFPSHSVIEKGQTVTLRCDPISGHDNLYWYRRVMGKEIKFLLHFVKESKQDESGMPNNRFLAERTGGTYSTLKVQPAELEDSGVYFCASSQGTGTTLHFGNGTRLTVT.

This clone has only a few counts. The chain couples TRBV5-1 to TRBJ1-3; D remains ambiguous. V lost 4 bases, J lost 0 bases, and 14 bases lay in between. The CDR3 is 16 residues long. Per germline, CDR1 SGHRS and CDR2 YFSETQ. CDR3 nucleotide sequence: TGCGCCAGCAGCCCCCTCGGCGGCCGCTCTGGAAACACCATATATTTT. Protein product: CASSPLGGRSGNTIYF.

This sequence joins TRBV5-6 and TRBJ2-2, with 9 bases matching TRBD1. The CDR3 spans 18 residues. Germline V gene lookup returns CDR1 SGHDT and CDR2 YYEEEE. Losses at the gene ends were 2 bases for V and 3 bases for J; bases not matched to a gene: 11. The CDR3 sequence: CASSFPGSGQGHTGELFF. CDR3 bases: TGTGCCAGCAGCTTTCCTGGGTCGGGACAGGGTCACACCGGGGAGCTGTTTTTT.

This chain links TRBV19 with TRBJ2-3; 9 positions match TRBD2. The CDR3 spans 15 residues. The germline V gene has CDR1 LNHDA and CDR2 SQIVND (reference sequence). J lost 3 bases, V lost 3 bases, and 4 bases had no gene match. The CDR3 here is CASSILAGETDTQYF. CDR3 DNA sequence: TGTGCCAGTAGTATTTTAGCGGGGGAAACAGATACGCAGTATTTT.